The table lists the clone carrying this T cell receptor (beta chain) with a few counts. This specimen belongs to a study of blood T cell repertoires in COVID-19. Study as a whole: Sites across the United States, Italy and Spain contributed samples from acute and convalescent COVID-19. The cDNA or gDNA used as material had been derived from T cells, B-cell-depleted T cells, or PBMCs.

The CDR3 runs to 16 residues. V was shortened by 4 bases and J by 0 bases, with 16 bases between the two germline ends. Germline assignment: CDR1 SNHLY and CDR2 FYNNEI. Original handling: Reference gene primer amplification gave estimated nucleated cell counts. TCRdb's copy holds only in-frame clones and misses some; the assay was immunoSEQ multiplex PCR. The D gene and trimming were derived from the DNA, and the V and J assignments and clone size from that table. The table shows some 150,000 clones, with approximately 85% occurring only once. The chain is built from TRBV2 and TRBJ2-7, with D tentatively TRBD1 (6 bases). This sequence was found in a man aged 35 to 55 who had recovered from COVID-19. Sequenced sample: peripheral blood. The chain's CDR3 is CASSVKIGDNSYEQYF. The CDR3 nucleotides read TGTGCCAGCAGTGTAAAGATAGGGGACAACTCCTACGAGCAGTACTTC.